This TCR beta chain was documented in a study of HIV-infected patients and healthy controls. CDR3 length equals 15 residues. Germline V gives CDR1 DFQATT, CDR2 SNEGSKA (reference sequence). V shed 1 base and J 5 bases; nucleotides not matched to a gene: 8. One entry per CDR3 protein results from TCRdb running MiXCR on the 5' RACE reads. Seen here are under 20,000 distinct CDR3 sequences, about a sixth observed once, and the top ten hold 24%. This clonotype was recorded many times. The origin of this receptor is a human donor in good health. The chain employs TRBV20-1 and TRBJ2-1; the match to TRBD2 covers 7 bases. Sequencing used CD8+ T cells from blood. CDR3 DNA: TGCAGTGCTAGAGGGGAGTGGGAGGGCAACAATGAGCAGTTCTTC. Translated, it gives CSARGEWEGNNEQFF.